The 12 T cell receptor beta chains below all came from one sample that was sequenced in a study of control samples from healthy donors and cancer patients. Repertoires were generated with immunoSEQ multiplex PCR, while TCRdb's copy carries only in-frame clones and drops some. This table has 50,000 to 65,000 clones, 90% appearing once. Sequencing used PBMCs. The receptors were gathered from a woman aged 50 to 60 with colorectal cancer.

The rearrangement uses TRBV9 and TRBJ2-5, with D perhaps matching TRBD2 (6 bases). The CDR3 covers 15 residues. Deletions cut 3 bases from V and 3 bases from J, with 15 bases between. From germline, CDR1 is SGDLS and CDR2 YYNGEE. CDR3 coding DNA: TGTGCCAGCAGCGACACCGGGACTCCGAAAGAGACCCAGTACTTC. Amino acid sequence: CASSDTGTPKETQYF. Drawing the rest from reference TRBV9 and TRBJ2-5, the complete variable domain is DSGVTQTPKHLITATGQRVTLRCSPRSGDLSVYWYQQSLDQGLQFLIQYYNGEERAKGNILERFSAQQFPDLHSELNLSSLELGDSALYFCASSDTGTPKETQYFGPGTRLLVL.

In its sample, this clone was seen once. The chain carries TRBV10-2 and TRBJ1-4, with TRBD1 as a possible D gene (6 bases). Germline V gene lookup returns CDR1 WSHSY and CDR2 SAAADI. This CDR3 has 14 residues. V gave up 2 bases and J gave up 7 bases, with 11 bases separating them. CDR3 sequence reads: CASSEDRFGEKLFF. DNA of the CDR3: TGCGCCAGCAGTGAGGACAGGTTCGGTGAAAAACTGTTTTTT.

This chain joins TRBV19 and TRBJ2-5; D is unclear. Germline V CDR1 and CDR2: LNHDA, SQIVND (reference sequence). There are 14 residues in the CDR3. V lost 6 bases and J 2 bases, leaving 13 bases between the germline ends. Written as DNA, the CDR3 is TGTGCCAGTAGCGTCACCGGTGGGCAAGAGACCCAGTACTTC. Its translation is CASSVTGGQETQYF.

This clone has a handful of counts. The genes are TRBV5-6 and TRBJ1-5; possible D gene TRBD1, 6 bases. The CDR3 loop spans 16 amino acids. From germline, CDR1 is SGHDT and CDR2 YYEEEE. V lost 3 bases and J 2 bases, leaving 15 bases between the germline ends. CDR3 nucleotide sequence: TGTGCCAGCAGCTGGCTGGCTTCAGGGGGCAATCAGCCCCAGCATTTT. Residues: CASSWLASGGNQPQHF.

The chain combines TRBV12-3 or TRBV12-4 with TRBJ2-1; D gene unclear. V lost 3 bases, J lost 8 bases, and 5 bases lay in between. The length of the CDR3 is 11 residues. For the CDR3, the DNA is TGTGCCAGCAGTTTGGGGTATGAGCAGTTCTTC. As protein: CASSLGYEQFF.

This chain uses TRBV18 with TRBJ1-1; D is undetermined. Looked up from germline, CDR1 is KGHSH and CDR2 is LQKENI. The CDR3 loop spans 13 amino acids. Trimming left V 2 bases short and J 11 bases short, with 15 bases between. The CDR3 region is CASSPVKGFGAFF. Here the CDR3 DNA reads TGTGCCAGCTCACCAGTCAAGGGTTTTGGGGCTTTCTTT.

The chain is built from TRBV24-1 and TRBJ2-1; tentatively, D is TRBD2 (5 bases). There are 13 residues in the CDR3. The ends were cut back, 5 bases at V and 4 bases at J, with 8 bases in the middle. In germline, CDR1 is KGHDR, CDR2 SFDVKD. The CDR3 DNA sequence: TGTGCCACCAGTGTTGCGGGTTACAATGAGCAGTTCTTC. Translation gives CATSVAGYNEQFF.

This clone came up once. The chain recombines TRBV11-3 with TRBJ2-2, with D perhaps assigned TRBD1 or TRBD2 (7 bases each). The CDR3 contains 15 residues. V dropped 5 bases and J dropped 4 bases, with 14 bases sitting between them. From germline, CDR1 is SGHNT and CDR2 YENEEA. CDR3 sequence (DNA): TGTGCCAGCAGCCCCCAGGGGGGGGGCACCGGGGAGCTGTTTTTT. Translation: CASSPQGGGTGELFF.

The rearrangement joins TRBV9 to TRBJ2-2; D perhaps matches TRBD1 (6 bases). From germline, CDR1 is SGDLS and CDR2 YYNGEE. This CDR3 is 15 amino acids long. V was trimmed by 1 base and J by 3 bases, leaving 10 bases between them. The CDR3 region is CASSVQDRHTGELFF. In DNA, the CDR3 is TGTGCCAGCAGCGTACAGGACAGACACACCGGGGAGCTGTTTTTT.

In its sample, this clone was seen once. This sequence joins TRBV19 and TRBJ2-7; TRBD1 matches at 11 bases. From germline, CDR1 is LNHDA and CDR2 SQIVND (reference sequence). The CDR3 has 16 residues. Trimming took 6 bases from V and 2 from J; bases not matched to a gene: 9. CDR3 in DNA: TGTGCCAGTAGAAGGACAGGGGGCGGAAAGGCCTACGAGCAGTACTTC. Amino acid sequence: CASRRTGGGKAYEQYF.

This clone occurred a few times. The J gene is TRBJ2-7, the V gene TRBV5-1; 7 bases agree with TRBD2. The CDR3 extends over 14 amino acids. The trim removed 0 bases at V and 5 bases at J, leaving 5 bases unmatched. Germline CDR1 and CDR2: SGHRS and YFSETQ. The CDR3 spells CASSLGGDYDEQYF. The CDR3 bases are TGCGCCAGCAGCTTGGGCGGGGACTACGACGAGCAGTACTTC. Variable domain in full (rest from reference TRBV5-1 and TRBJ2-7): KAGVTQTPRYLIKTRGQQVTLSCSPISGHRSVSWYQQTPGQGLQFLFEYFSETQRNKGNFPGRFSGRQFSNSRSEMNVSTLELGDSALYLCASSLGGDYDEQYFGPGTRLTVT.

This clone appeared a single time. The J gene is TRBJ2-7, the V gene TRBV11-2; possibly TRBD1 for D (6 bases). Germline V gene lookup returns CDR1 SGHAT and CDR2 FQNNGV. Trimming left V 1 base short and J 3 bases short, with 7 bases between. The CDR3 length is 13 residues. Here the CDR3 reads CASSLGTVYEQYF. The CDR3 nucleotides read TGTGCCAGCAGCTTAGGGACAGTCTACGAGCAGTACTTC.